The subject of this entry is one TCR beta chain. The target of this receptor is not known. No quality values exist for individual bases; no much larger clone is one base distant. The data derive from a study of OX40 agonist ivuxolimab in advanced cancers. Regarding the research as a whole: Ivuxolimab was an agonistic, fully human IgG2 monoclonal antibody directed against OX40 (CD134), a costimulatory receptor. Intravenous ivuxolimab was administered to patients every 2 weeks at six dose levels: 0.01, 0.1, 0.3, 1.5, 3 and 10 mg/kg. Of the roughly 50 dose-escalation patients, hepatocellular carcinoma was present in around 19, melanoma in approximately 15, renal cell carcinoma in 9 and head and neck cancer in 9. The dose-escalation cohort was around 83% male with a mean age of approximately 60 years, ranging from about 20 to 85. Prior anti-PD-1, anti-PD-L1 or anti-CTLA-4 therapy was permitted, and 40% of dose-escalation patients had received checkpoint inhibitors. Partial responses occurred in three dose-escalation patients: two with cutaneous melanoma and one with hepatocellular carcinoma. The point of sequencing TCRbeta in the periphery was to test whether ivuxolimab changed TCR sequence diversity and drove clonal T-cell expansion. The monotherapy dose-escalation portion (N ≈ 56 patients) of the phase I ivuxolimab trial is reported in the paper. What the research found in general, with its limitations: Low levels of normalized T-cell clonal expansion were also seen in some patients who did not respond. After ivuxolimab, CD8+ T cells had more expanded clones than CD4+ T cells on average. At doses of 0.1 to 3.0 mg/kg, clonal expansion of both CD4+ and CD8+ blood T cells was observed from baseline to week 6. Which antigens the clonally expanded peripheral T cells were specific for was not determined. In partial responders in the 0.1-3.0 mg/kg groups, normalized peripheral clonal expansion was found to be among the lowest, especially among CD8+ T cells.

The trial excluded patients who had a history of autoimmune disease or were on systemic immunosuppression. Peripheral blood for TCR sequencing was drawn from every dose cohort at baseline, at cycle 4 day 1 and at cycle 7 day 1. Samples came from an open-label, multicenter, first-in-human phase I dose-escalation trial of ivuxolimab. Adults with locally advanced or metastatic melanoma, renal cell carcinoma, hepatocellular carcinoma or head and neck squamous cell carcinoma were enrolled in the trial. Before TCR sequencing, CD4+ T cells and CD8+ T cells from peripheral blood were sorted into separate populations. For sequencing of the TCRbeta CDR3 region, genomic DNA was extracted from the sorted cells. TCRbeta CDR3 regions were sequenced using the immunoSEQ Assay. As stored in TCRdb, this immuneACCESS dataset retains in-frame rearrangements with V and J assigned. A fraction of the clones does not appear; measured against another copy, unresolved V genes explain less than half of the discrepancy, and the remainder lacks a known reason. This sample gives under 80,000 clones in total; 88% of them show up just once. The leading ten clones occupy 0.7% to 1% of the sample.

From cysteine to phenylalanine, the CDR3 is 14 amino acids long. CDR3 DNA only is kept here, 42 bases in frame from base 1. V gives up 3 bases and J gives up 7 bases, and the segment between their germline ends measures 15 bases. The sequence links TRBV23-1 to TRBJ1-2, with a tentative D gene TRBD1 over 6 matching bases. TRBV23-1 is sorted into the ORF group, with uncertain function. This sample comprised CD4+ or CD8+ T cells sorted from blood, obtained in a trial of the OX40 agonist ivuxolimab. This receptor was identified in an adult with an advanced solid tumor such as melanoma, head and neck, liver or kidney cancer. The encoded CDR3 is CASSQARGARGYTF. The DNA sequence is given as TGCGCCAGCAGTCAGGCACGGGGGGCGCGTGGCTACACCTTC.